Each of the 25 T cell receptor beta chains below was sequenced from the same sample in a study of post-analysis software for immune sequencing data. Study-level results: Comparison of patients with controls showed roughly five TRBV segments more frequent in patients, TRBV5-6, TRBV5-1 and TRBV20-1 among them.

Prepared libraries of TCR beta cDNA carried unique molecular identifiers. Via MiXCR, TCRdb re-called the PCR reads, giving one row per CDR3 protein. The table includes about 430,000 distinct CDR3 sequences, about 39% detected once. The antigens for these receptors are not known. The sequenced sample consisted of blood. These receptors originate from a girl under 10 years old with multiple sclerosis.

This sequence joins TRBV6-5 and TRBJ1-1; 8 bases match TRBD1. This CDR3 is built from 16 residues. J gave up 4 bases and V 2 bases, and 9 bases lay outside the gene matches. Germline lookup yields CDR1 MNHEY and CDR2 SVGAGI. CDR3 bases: TGTGCCAGCAGTTACACCTTACAGGGGGGCGGCACTGAAGCTTTCTTT. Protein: CASSYTLQGGGTEAFF.

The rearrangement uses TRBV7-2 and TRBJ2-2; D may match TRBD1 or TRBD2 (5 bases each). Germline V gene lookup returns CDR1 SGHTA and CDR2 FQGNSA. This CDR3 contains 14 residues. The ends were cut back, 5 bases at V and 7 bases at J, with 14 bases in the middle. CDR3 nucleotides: TGTGCCAGCAGCCAACAACTAGGGGACGGGGAGCTGTTTTTT. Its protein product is CASSQQLGDGELFF.

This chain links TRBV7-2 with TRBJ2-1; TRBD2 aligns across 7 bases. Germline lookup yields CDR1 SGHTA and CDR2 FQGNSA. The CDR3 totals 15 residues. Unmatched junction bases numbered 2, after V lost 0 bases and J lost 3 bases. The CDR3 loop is CASSLASGRYNEQFF. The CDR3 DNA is TGTGCCAGCAGCTTAGCTAGCGGGCGCTACAATGAGCAGTTCTTC.

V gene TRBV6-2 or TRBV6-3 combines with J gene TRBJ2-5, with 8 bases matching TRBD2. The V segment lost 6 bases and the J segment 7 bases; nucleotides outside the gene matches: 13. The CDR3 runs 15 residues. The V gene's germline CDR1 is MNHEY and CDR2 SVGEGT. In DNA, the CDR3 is TGTGCCAGCAGGCCAGGACTAGCCCATTTAGGGACCCAGTACTTC. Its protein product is CASRPGLAHLGTQYF.

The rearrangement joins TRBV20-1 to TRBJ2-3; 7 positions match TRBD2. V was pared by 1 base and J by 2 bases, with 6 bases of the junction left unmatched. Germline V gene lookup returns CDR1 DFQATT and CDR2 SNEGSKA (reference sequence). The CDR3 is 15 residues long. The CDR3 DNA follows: TGCAGTGCTAGAGCGACTAGCTTGGTCACAGATACGCAGTATTTT. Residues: CSARATSLVTDTQYF.

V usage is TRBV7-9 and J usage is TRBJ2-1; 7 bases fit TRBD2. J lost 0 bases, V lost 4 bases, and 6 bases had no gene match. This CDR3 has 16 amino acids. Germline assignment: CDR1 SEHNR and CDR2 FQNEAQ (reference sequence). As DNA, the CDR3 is TGTGCCAGCAGCTACTTAGCGGGTCGCTCCTACAATGAGCAGTTCTTC. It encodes CASSYLAGRSYNEQFF.

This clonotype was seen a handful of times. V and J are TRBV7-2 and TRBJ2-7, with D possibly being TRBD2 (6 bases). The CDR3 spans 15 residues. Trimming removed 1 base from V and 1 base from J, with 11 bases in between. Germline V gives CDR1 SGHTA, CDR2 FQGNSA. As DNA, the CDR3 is TGTGCCAGCAGCTTAGAAGCGGGCCCTTCCTACGAGCAGTACTTC. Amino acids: CASSLEAGPSYEQYF.

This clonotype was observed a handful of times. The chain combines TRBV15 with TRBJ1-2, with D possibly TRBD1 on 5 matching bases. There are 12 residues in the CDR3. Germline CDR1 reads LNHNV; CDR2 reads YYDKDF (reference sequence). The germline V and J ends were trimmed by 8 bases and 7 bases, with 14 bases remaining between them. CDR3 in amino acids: CATGGGGGGYTF. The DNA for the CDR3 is TGTGCCACCGGAGGCGGGGGAGGTGGCTACACCTTC.

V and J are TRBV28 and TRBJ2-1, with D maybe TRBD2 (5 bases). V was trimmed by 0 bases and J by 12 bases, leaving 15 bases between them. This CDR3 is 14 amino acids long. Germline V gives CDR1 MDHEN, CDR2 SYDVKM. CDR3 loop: CASSLWASRLGQFF. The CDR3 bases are TGTGCCAGCAGTTTATGGGCTAGCAGGCTAGGGCAGTTCTTC.

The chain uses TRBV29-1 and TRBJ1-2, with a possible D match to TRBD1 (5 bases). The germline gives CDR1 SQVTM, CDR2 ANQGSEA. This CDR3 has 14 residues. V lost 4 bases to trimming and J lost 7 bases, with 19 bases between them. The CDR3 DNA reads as TGCAGCGTTGTTGTCGAGGGACCCGCGGTTGGCTACACCTTC. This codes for CSVVVEGPAVGYTF.

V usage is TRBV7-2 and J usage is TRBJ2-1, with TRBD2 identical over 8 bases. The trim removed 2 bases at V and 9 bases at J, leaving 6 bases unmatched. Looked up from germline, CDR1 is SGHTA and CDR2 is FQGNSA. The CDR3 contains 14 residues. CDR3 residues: CASSLRAGGGEQFF. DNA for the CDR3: TGTGCCAGCAGCTTACGGGCGGGAGGCGGTGAGCAGTTCTTC.

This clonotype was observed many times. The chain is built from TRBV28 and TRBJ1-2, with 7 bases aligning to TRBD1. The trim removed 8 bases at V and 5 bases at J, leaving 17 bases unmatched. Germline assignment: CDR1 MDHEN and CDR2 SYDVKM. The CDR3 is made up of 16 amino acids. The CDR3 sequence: CASLSDFADRVYGYTF. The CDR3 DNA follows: TGTGCCAGCCTTTCAGATTTCGCTGACAGGGTTTATGGCTACACCTTC.

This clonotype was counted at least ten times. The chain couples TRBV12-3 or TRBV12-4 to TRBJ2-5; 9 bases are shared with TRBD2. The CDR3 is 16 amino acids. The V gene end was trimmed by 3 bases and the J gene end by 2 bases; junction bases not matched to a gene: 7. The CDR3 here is CASSFRSGGHQETQYF. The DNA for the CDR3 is TGTGCCAGCAGTTTTAGGAGCGGGGGGCATCAAGAGACCCAGTACTTC.

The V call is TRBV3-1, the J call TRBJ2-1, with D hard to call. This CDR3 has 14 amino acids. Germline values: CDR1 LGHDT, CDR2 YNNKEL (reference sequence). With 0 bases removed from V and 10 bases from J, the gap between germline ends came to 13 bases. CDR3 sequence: CASSQEYSGLEQFF. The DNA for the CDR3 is TGTGCCAGCAGCCAAGAGTACTCGGGTTTGGAGCAGTTCTTC.

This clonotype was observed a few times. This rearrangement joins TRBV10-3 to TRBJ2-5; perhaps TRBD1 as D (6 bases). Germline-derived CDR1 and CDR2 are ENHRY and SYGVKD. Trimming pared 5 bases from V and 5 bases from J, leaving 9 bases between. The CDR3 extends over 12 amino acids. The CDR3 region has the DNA TGTGCCATCAGTCCCACAGGGGAGACCCAGTACTTC. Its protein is CAISPTGETQYF.

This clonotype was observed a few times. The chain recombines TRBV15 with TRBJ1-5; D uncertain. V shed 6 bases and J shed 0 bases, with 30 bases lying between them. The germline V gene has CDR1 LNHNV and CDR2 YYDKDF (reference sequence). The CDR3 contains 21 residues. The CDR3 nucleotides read TGTGCCACCAGTGTGCCGCCCTTCCGGGCACGAGCGATTTATAGCAATCAGCCCCAGCATTTT. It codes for CATSVPPFRARAIYSNQPQHF. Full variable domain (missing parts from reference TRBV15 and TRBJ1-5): DAMVIQNPRYQVTQFGKPVTLSCSQTLNHNVMYWYQQKSSQAPKLLFHYYDKDFNNEADTPDNFQSRRPNTSFCFLDIRSPGLGDTAMYLCATSVPPFRARAIYSNQPQHFGDGTRLSIL.

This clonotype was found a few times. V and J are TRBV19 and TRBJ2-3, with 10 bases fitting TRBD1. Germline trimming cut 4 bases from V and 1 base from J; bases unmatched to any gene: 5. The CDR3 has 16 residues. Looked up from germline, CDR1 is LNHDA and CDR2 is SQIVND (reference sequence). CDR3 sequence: CASSTDRGRRTDTQYF. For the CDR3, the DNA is TGTGCCAGTAGTACTGACAGGGGGCGTCGCACAGATACGCAGTATTTT.

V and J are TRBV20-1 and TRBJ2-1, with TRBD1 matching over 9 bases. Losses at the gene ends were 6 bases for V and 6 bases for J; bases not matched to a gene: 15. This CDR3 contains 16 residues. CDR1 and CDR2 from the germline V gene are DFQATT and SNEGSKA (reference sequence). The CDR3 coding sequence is TGCAGTGCAAAGGGGCCACAGGGGGCGACTTCCAATGAGCAGTTCTTC. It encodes CSAKGPQGATSNEQFF.

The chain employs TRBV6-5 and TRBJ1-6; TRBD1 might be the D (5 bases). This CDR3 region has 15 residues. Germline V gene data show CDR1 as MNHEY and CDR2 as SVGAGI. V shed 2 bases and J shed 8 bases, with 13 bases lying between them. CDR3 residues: CASSYGQGRDSPLHF. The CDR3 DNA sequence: TGTGCCAGCAGTTACGGGCAGGGACGTGATTCACCCCTCCACTTT.

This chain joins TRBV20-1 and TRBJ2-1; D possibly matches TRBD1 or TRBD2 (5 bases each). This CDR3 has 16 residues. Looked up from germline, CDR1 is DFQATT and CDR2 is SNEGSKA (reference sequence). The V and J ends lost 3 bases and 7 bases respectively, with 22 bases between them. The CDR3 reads CSASLPGTGGKNEQFF. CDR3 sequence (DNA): TGCAGTGCTAGTCTTCCGGGGACGGGTGGGAAAAATGAGCAGTTCTTC.

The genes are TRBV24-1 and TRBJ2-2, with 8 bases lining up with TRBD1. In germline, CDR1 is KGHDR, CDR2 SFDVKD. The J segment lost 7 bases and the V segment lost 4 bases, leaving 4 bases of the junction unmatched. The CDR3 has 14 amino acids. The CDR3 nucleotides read TGTGCCACCAGTGAAACAGGGGGTAGCGGGGAGCTGTTTTTT. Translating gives CATSETGGSGELFF.

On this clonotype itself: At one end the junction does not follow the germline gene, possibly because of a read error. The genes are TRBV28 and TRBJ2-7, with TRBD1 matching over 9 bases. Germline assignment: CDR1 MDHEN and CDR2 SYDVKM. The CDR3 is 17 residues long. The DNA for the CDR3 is TGTGCCAGCAGTCTACAGGGACAGGGCTTTTTCTCCTACGAGCGGTACTTC. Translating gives CASSLQGQGFFSYERYF.

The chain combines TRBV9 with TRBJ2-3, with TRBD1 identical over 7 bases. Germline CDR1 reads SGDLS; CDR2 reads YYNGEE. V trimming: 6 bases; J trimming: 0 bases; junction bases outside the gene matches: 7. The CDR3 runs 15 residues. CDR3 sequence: CASTGTALSTDTQYF. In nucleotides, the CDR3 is TGTGCCAGCACCGGGACAGCCCTTAGCACAGATACGCAGTATTTT.

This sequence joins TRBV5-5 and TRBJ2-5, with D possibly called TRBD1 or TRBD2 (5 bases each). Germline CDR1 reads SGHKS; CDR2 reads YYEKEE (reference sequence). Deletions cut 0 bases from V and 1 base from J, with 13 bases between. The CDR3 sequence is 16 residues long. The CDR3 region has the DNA TGTGCCAGCAGCTTGGGGGCGGGTCAGGGCCAAGAGACCCAGTACTTC. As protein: CASSLGAGQGQETQYF.

CDR3 DNA sequence: TGCAGTGCTTCTCAACGACAGGGGAGTTCACCCCTCCACTTT. Encoded protein: CSASQRQGSSPLHF. The chain combines TRBV20-1 with TRBJ1-6, with TRBD1 matching 8 bases. Unmatched junction bases numbered 9, after V lost 5 bases and J lost 9 bases. Germline V gene sequence: CDR1 DFQATT, CDR2 SNEGSKA (reference sequence). The CDR3 length is 14 residues.